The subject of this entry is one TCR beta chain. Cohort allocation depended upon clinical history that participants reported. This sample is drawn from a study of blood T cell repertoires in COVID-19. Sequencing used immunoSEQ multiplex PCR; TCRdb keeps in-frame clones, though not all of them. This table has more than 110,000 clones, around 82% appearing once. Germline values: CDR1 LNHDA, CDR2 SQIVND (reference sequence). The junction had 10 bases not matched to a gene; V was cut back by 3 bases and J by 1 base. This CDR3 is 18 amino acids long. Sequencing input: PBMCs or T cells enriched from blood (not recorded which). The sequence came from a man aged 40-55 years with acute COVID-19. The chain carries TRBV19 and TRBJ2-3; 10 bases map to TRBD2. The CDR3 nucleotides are TGTGCCAGTAGTATTGCTAGCGGGGGTATCTTGGGCACAGATACGCAGTATTTT. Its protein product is CASSIASGGILGTDTQYF.